This section outlines one TCR beta chain sequence together with its context. Its antigen is currently unknown. The data stem from a study of T cell responses to AZD1222 COVID-19 vaccine. General study points: Clonal diversity was possibly underestimated; the donors were predominantly white British and more often female. Reportedly, nearly half of unique spike TCRs recognized epitopes outside B.1.351/B.1.1.7 mutations. No repertoire was sampled before or during the peak T cell response, only after it.

The CDR3 has 16 residues. V gave up 3 bases and J gave up 5 bases; unmatched junction bases: 5. CDR1 is LNHNV, CDR2 YYDKDF, per germline (reference sequence). Sequencing was performed with immunoSEQ multiplex PCR; in TCRdb, only in-frame clones are kept and a portion is missing. The sample consists of 15,000 to 20,000 clones, around 80% of them appearing once. The gene calls are TRBV15 and TRBJ2-1; 12 bases are a match to TRBD2. The receptor's source is an adult who received the AZD1222 COVID-19 vaccine. The specimen was peripheral blood, collected 28 days after the second AZD1222 dose. The CDR3 protein is CATSRTSGGRNNEQFF. CDR3 DNA: TGTGCCACCAGCAGGACTAGCGGGGGCCGAAACAATGAGCAGTTCTTC.